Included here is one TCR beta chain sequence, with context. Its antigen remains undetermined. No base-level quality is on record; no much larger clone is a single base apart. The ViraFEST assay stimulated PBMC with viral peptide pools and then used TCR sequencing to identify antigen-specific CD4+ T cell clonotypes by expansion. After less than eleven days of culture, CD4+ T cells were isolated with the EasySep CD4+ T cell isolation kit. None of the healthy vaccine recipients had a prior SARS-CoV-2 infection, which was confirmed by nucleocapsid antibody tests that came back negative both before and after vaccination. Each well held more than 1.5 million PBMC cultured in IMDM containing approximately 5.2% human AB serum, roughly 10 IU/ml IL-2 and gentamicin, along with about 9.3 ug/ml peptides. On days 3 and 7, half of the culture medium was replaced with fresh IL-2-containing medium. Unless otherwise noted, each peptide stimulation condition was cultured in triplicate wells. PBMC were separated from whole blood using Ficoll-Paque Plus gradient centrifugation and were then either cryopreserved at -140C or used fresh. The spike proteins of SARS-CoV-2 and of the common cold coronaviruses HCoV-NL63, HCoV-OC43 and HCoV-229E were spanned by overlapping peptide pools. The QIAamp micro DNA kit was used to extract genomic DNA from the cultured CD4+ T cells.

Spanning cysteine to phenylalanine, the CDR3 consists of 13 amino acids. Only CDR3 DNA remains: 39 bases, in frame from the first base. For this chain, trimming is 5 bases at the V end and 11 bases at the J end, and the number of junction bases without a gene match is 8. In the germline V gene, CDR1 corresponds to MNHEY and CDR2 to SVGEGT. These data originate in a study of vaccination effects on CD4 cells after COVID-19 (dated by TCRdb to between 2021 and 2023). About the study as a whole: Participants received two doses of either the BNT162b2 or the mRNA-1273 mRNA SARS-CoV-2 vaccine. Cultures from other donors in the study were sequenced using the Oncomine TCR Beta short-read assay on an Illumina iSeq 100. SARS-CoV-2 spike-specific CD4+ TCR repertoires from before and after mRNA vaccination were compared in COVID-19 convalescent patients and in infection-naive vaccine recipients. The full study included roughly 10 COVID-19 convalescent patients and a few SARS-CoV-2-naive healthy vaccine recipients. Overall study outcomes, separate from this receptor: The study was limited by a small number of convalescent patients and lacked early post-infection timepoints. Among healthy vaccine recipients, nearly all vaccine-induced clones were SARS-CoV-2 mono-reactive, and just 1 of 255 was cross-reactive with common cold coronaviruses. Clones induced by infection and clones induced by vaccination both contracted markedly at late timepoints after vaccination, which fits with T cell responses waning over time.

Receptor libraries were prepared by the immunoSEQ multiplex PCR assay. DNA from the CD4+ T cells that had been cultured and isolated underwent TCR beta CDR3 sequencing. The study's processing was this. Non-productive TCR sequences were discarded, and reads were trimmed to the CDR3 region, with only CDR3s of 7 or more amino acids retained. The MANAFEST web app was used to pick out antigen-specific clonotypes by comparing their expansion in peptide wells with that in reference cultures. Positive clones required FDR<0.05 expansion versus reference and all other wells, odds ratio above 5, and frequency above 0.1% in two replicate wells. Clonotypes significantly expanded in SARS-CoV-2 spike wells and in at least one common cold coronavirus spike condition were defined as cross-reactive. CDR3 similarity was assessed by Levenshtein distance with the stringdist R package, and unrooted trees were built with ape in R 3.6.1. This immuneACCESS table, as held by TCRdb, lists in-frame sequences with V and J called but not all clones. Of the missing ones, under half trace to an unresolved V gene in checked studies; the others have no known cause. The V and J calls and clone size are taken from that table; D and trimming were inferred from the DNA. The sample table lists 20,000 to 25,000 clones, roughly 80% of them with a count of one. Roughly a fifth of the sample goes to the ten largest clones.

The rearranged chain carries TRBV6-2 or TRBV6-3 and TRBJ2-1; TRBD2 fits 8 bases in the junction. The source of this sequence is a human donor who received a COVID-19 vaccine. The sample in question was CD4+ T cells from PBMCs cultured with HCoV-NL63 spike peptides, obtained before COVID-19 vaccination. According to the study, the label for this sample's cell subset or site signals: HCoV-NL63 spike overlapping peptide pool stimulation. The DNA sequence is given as TGTGCCAGCAGTCCCGGGGGGGGGCTAAAGCAGTTCTTC. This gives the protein CASSPGGGLKQFF.